This TCR beta chain comes out of a study of CD8 T cells in Susac syndrome. Trimming shortened V by 6 bases and J by 6 bases, and 12 bases separated the two germline ends. Looked up from germline, CDR1 is LNHDA and CDR2 is SQIVND (reference sequence). The CDR3 is 13 residues long. RNA was extracted with the RNeasy kit, and a quantity of 0.5 to 1 ug was reverse transcribed using random hexamers. TCRdb used MiXCR to reprocess the immunoSEQ multiplex PCR reads, holding one entry per CDR3 protein. The table shows over 130,000 distinct CDR3 sequences, with approximately 96% occurring only once. Sequencing of TCR beta covered CD8+ and CD4+ T cells obtained from blood.

This TCR derives from a human donor with multiple sclerosis. Material for sequencing was CD4+ T cells from PBMCs. The J gene is TRBJ1-5, the V gene TRBV19, with D maybe TRBD1 (6 bases). Here the CDR3 reads CASRSGTTQPQHF. The CDR3 DNA reads as TGTGCCAGTAGATCCGGGACAACTCAGCCCCAGCATTTT.